A single sample gave rise to the 19 T cell receptor beta chains below, sequenced in a study of cytomegalovirus exposure and HLA in healthy donors (dated by TCRdb to about 2017). Library preparation used the immunoSEQ multiplex PCR assay. For the multiplex PCR, a mixture combining 60 forward primers for TCR Vbeta segments and 13 reverse primers for TCR Jbeta segments was used. In its TCRdb copy, this immuneACCESS table keeps in-frame sequences only and misses some clones. Where compared with another copy, unresolved V genes explain less than half of these, and the others have no known cause. Counted in this sample were 100,000 to 150,000 clones; around 80% of them appeared once. The ten largest account for roughly 3.1% of the sample. Sequencing was carried out using PBMCs. These receptors were collected from a man aged 30 to 39 in good health and CMV-seronegative.

The chain recombines TRBV9 with TRBJ2-1, with 7 bases matching TRBD2. V lost 0 bases to trimming and J lost 8 bases; unmatched junction nucleotides: 8. Germline CDR1 SGDLS, CDR2 YYNGEE. This CDR3 is 15 amino acids long. CDR3 sequence reads: CASSVVGGGYDEQFF. The CDR3 nucleotides are TGTGCCAGCAGCGTAGTCGGGGGAGGGTATGATGAGCAGTTCTTC.

The chain has TRBV10-3 and TRBJ1-2, with D possibly matching TRBD1 (5 bases). Germline-derived CDR1 and CDR2 are ENHRY and SYGVKD. Between the trimmed V and J ends, which lost 8 bases and 8 bases, there was a span of 9 bases. This CDR3 comprises 10 residues. The CDR3 here is CAIGWTGYTF. CDR3 coding DNA: TGTGCCATCGGCTGGACAGGCTACACCTTC.

This clone has more than one count but fewer than ten. The sample contains more than one DNA sequence encoding this CDR3. J is TRBJ2-7 and V is TRBV5-1; 9 bases match TRBD2. The CDR3 sequence is 16 residues long. In germline, CDR1 is SGHRS, CDR2 YFSETQ. The trim removed 0 bases at V and 2 bases at J, leaving 6 bases unmatched. CDR3 loop: CASSLGGSGSTYEQYF. Here the CDR3 DNA reads TGCGCCAGCAGCTTGGGGGGTAGCGGGAGTACCTACGAGCAGTACTTC.

This chain joins TRBV10-1 and TRBJ2-5, with 13 bases fitting TRBD2. The J segment lost 4 bases and the V segment lost 3 bases, leaving 11 bases of the junction unmatched. This CDR3 is 18 amino acids long. The germline V gene encodes CDR1 WNHNN and CDR2 SYGVQD (reference sequence). The CDR3 DNA follows: TGCGCCAGCAGTGACCCCGGGACTAGCGGGACGATGGGAGAGACCCAGTACTTC. It codes for CASSDPGTSGTMGETQYF.

The sample holds a few counts of this clone. The V and J genes are TRBV30 and TRBJ2-1; 11 bases match TRBD2. This CDR3 contains 15 residues. Germline CDR1 is GTSNPN and CDR2 is SVGIG (reference sequence). V lost 1 base to trimming and J lost 14 bases; unmatched junction nucleotides: 13. CDR3 DNA sequence: TGTGCCTGGAGTGCTTATGAGACTAGCGGGATTAATGAGTTCTTC. It encodes CAWSAYETSGINEFF.

V gene TRBV4-1 combines with J gene TRBJ1-5; D is possibly TRBD1 (5 bases). The CDR3 is 15 amino acids. CDR1 is MGHRA, CDR2 YSYEKL, per germline. V shed 4 bases and J shed 0 bases, with 10 bases lying between them. In nucleotides, the CDR3 is TGCGCCAGCAGCCCGACAGAAACTAGCAATCAGCCCCAGCATTTT. This gives the protein CASSPTETSNQPQHF.

The rearrangement uses TRBV5-8 and TRBJ1-1, with 7 bases matching TRBD1. Germline CDR1 is SGHTS and CDR2 is YDEGEE. Trimming cost V 7 bases and J 5 bases; bases outside gene matches: 8. This CDR3 region has 13 residues. This CDR3 reads CASAIQGRTEAFF. Written as DNA, the CDR3 is TGTGCCAGCGCGATACAGGGGAGGACTGAAGCTTTCTTT.

The V call is TRBV4-3, the J call TRBJ2-1, with 10 bases matching TRBD1. This CDR3 has 20 residues. J was trimmed by 7 bases and V by 3 bases; bases with no gene match: 21. Germline V lookup: CDR1 LGHNA, CDR2 YSLEER. The CDR3 DNA reads as TGCGCCAGCAGCCACTATTCGGGACAGGGGAAGCCGAGGAGAGGTAATGAGCAGTTCTTC. Translation gives CASSHYSGQGKPRRGNEQFF.

This clone was counted only a few times. V usage is TRBV9 and J usage is TRBJ2-3; 7 bases map to TRBD2. Trimming cost V 0 bases and J 3 bases; bases outside gene matches: 4. CDR1 and CDR2 from the germline V gene are SGDLS and YYNGEE. The CDR3 consists of 15 residues. The CDR3 region is CASSVGAGETDTQYF. The CDR3 DNA follows: TGTGCCAGCAGCGTAGGTGCGGGGGAAACAGATACGCAGTATTTT. Together with reference TRBV9 and TRBJ2-3, the CDR3 gives the full variable domain: DSGVTQTPKHLITATGQRVTLRCSPRSGDLSVYWYQQSLDQGLQFLIQYYNGEERAKGNILERFSAQQFPDLHSELNLSSLELGDSALYFCASSVGAGETDTQYFGPGTRLTVL.

The rearrangement links TRBV5-4 to TRBJ2-3, with TRBD2 matching 13 bases. CDR3 size: 18 residues. The germline V gene has CDR1 SGHNT and CDR2 YYREEE (reference sequence). Unmatched junction bases numbered 7, after V lost 0 bases and J lost 3 bases. The CDR3: CASSLDGLAGVRTDTQYF. The CDR3 coding sequence is TGTGCCAGCAGCTTGGACGGACTAGCGGGAGTGAGGACAGATACGCAGTATTTT.

The CDR3: CASSLGLAVYEQYF. CDR3 coding DNA: TGCGCCAGCAGCTTGGGACTAGCGGTTTACGAGCAGTACTTC. The chain uses TRBV5-1 and TRBJ2-7, with 9 bases that match TRBD2. The CDR3 consists of 14 residues. V dropped 0 bases and J dropped 4; count of bases not matched to a gene: 2. Germline V gene sequence: CDR1 SGHRS, CDR2 YFSETQ.

This chain joins TRBV7-3 and TRBJ2-1, with 10 bases that match TRBD2. The CDR3 is 14 residues long. The V and J ends lost 5 bases and 5 bases, in that order; junction bases with no gene match: 3. CDR1 is SGHTA, CDR2 FQGTGA, per germline. The CDR3 loop reads CASSLLAGHNEQFF. The CDR3 nucleotides read TGTGCCAGCAGCCTACTAGCGGGGCACAATGAGCAGTTCTTC. Full variable domain (remainder filled in from reference TRBV7-3 and TRBJ2-1): GAGVSQTPSNKVTEKGKYVELRCDPISGHTALYWYRQSLGQGPEFLIYFQGTGAADDSGLPNDRFFAVRPEGSVSTLKIQRTERGDSAVYLCASSLLAGHNEQFFGPGTRLTVL.

This clone has a handful of counts. The CDR3 is CASRPTTGMRNSPLHF. CDR3 bases: TGTGCCAGCAGACCAACGACAGGGATGAGGAATTCACCCCTCCACTTT. The chain joins TRBV27 to TRBJ1-6; TRBD1 matches 7 bases. Germline CDR1 and CDR2: MNHEY and SMNVEV (reference sequence). The CDR3 is 16 amino acids. The V segment lost 6 bases and the J segment 7 bases; nucleotides outside the gene matches: 12.

The chain is built from TRBV11-3 and TRBJ2-7; D not certain. Trimming removed 2 bases from V and 2 bases from J, with 10 bases in between. The V gene's germline CDR1 is SGHNT and CDR2 YENEEA. The CDR3 sequence is 14 residues long. The DNA of the CDR3 is TGTGCCAGCAGCTTATCGGAGACTCCCTACGAGCAGTACTTC. Residues: CASSLSETPYEQYF. The full variable domain, in which reference TRBV11-3 and TRBJ2-7 provide the parts outside the CDR3, is EAGVVQSPRYKIIEKKQPVAFWCNPISGHNTLYWYLQNLGQGPELLIRYENEEAVDDSQLPKDRFSAERLKGVDSTLKIQPAELGDSAVYLCASSLSETPYEQYFGPGTRLTVT.

This chain uses TRBV27 with TRBJ1-2; D may be TRBD1 (5 bases). This CDR3 has 17 amino acids. Trimming shortened V by 5 bases and J by 5 bases, and 24 bases separated the two germline ends. Germline values: CDR1 MNHEY, CDR2 SMNVEV (reference sequence). CDR3 coding DNA: TGTGCCAGCAGTCCTTCAGCGGGATCCACTAAGGGGTATGGCTACACCTTC. This translates into CASSPSAGSTKGYGYTF.

The chain recombines TRBV10-3 with TRBJ2-3; TRBD2 agrees at 10 bases. The V segment lost 5 bases and the J segment 7 bases; nucleotides outside the gene matches: 6. Germline CDR1 ENHRY, CDR2 SYGVKD. This CDR3 is 14 amino acids long. The CDR3 region is CAISPSGGGNTQYF. The CDR3 coding sequence is TGTGCCATCAGTCCTAGCGGGGGCGGGAATACGCAGTATTTT.

The chain carries TRBV6-6 and TRBJ1-2; D is possibly TRBD1 (6 bases). V shed 2 bases and J shed 3 bases, with 16 bases lying between them. Germline V lookup: CDR1 MNHNY, CDR2 SVGAGI (reference sequence). CDR3 length: 16 residues. CDR3 region: CASSYTPREGDYGYTF. CDR3 sequence (DNA): TGTGCCAGCAGTTACACCCCCCGGGAGGGGGACTATGGCTACACCTTC.

This clone was observed a handful of times. J is TRBJ2-3 and V is TRBV9; 7 bases match TRBD2. CDR3 size: 15 residues. V gave up 0 bases and J gave up 3 bases; unmatched junction bases: 4. Per germline, CDR1 SGDLS and CDR2 YYNGEE. CDR3 DNA: TGTGCCAGCAGCGTAGGGGAGGGTAGGACAGATACGCAGTATTTT. Translation: CASSVGEGRTDTQYF.

The table lists this clone with a few counts. The chain is built from TRBV2 and TRBJ1-5; D is ambiguous. Looked up from germline, CDR1 is SNHLY and CDR2 is FYNNEI. With 3 bases removed from V and 0 bases from J, the gap between germline ends came to 6 bases. This CDR3 region has 14 residues. CDR3 region: CASSDSNSNQPQHF. DNA of the CDR3: TGTGCCAGCAGTGACAGTAATAGCAATCAGCCCCAGCATTTT. The complete variable domain, with remaining parts taken from reference TRBV2 and TRBJ1-5, reads EPEVTQTPSHQVTQMGQEVILRCVPISNHLYFYWYRQILGQKVEFLVSFYNNEISEKSEIFDDQFSVERPDGSNFTLKIRSTKLEDSAMYFCASSDSNSNQPQHFGDGTRLSIL.